Sequencing of this T cell receptor beta chain was carried out in a study of blood T cell repertoires in COVID-19. Overall study context: Specimens from acute and convalescent COVID-19 originated in the United States, Italy and Spain. PBMCs, B-cell-depleted T cells, or T cells provided the cDNA or gDNA that made up the material.

Per the authors' pipeline: Quantification of nucleated cells was approximated via reference gene primer amplification. Here immunoSEQ multiplex PCR was the method, and the copy in TCRdb shows in-frame clones only, minus some. The V and J calls and clone size were taken over from that table, and D and trimming were inferred from the DNA. The sample has around 70,000 clones; 81% are singletons. Germline V lookup: CDR1 MDHEN, CDR2 SYDVKM. The CDR3 runs 12 residues. The ends were cut back, 4 bases at V and 12 bases at J, with 16 bases in the middle. V and J are TRBV28 and TRBJ2-7; a possible D gene is TRBD2 (5 bases). Sequenced sample: peripheral blood. The sequence came from a woman in her 70s with acute or convalescent COVID-19. CDR3 nucleotides: TGTGCCAGCAGTTCCCTTGTAGCGTCTCGGTACTTC. Translating gives CASSSLVASRYF.